The source of this T cell receptor beta chain is a study of blood T cells in healthy people across ages. Trimming took 0 bases from V and 13 from J; bases not matched to a gene: 9. This CDR3 region has 13 residues. Germline-derived CDR1 and CDR2 are GTSNPN and SVGIG (reference sequence). It was with a sample-barcoded 5' primer and a J-beta primer mix that a second PCR of roughly 6 to 12 cycles was run. From the 5' RACE reads, TCRdb called clonotypes with MiXCR, one entry per CDR3 protein. The table shows more than 650,000 distinct CDR3 sequences, with 22% occurring only once. The V call is TRBV30, the J call TRBJ2-3, with 8 bases identical to TRBD2. Sequenced input: blood. The receptor comes from a man in his sixties or seventies in good health. The CDR3 here is CAWSVRGLGREYF. CDR3 sequence (DNA): TGTGCCTGGAGTGTAAGGGGACTAGGAAGGGAGTATTTT.